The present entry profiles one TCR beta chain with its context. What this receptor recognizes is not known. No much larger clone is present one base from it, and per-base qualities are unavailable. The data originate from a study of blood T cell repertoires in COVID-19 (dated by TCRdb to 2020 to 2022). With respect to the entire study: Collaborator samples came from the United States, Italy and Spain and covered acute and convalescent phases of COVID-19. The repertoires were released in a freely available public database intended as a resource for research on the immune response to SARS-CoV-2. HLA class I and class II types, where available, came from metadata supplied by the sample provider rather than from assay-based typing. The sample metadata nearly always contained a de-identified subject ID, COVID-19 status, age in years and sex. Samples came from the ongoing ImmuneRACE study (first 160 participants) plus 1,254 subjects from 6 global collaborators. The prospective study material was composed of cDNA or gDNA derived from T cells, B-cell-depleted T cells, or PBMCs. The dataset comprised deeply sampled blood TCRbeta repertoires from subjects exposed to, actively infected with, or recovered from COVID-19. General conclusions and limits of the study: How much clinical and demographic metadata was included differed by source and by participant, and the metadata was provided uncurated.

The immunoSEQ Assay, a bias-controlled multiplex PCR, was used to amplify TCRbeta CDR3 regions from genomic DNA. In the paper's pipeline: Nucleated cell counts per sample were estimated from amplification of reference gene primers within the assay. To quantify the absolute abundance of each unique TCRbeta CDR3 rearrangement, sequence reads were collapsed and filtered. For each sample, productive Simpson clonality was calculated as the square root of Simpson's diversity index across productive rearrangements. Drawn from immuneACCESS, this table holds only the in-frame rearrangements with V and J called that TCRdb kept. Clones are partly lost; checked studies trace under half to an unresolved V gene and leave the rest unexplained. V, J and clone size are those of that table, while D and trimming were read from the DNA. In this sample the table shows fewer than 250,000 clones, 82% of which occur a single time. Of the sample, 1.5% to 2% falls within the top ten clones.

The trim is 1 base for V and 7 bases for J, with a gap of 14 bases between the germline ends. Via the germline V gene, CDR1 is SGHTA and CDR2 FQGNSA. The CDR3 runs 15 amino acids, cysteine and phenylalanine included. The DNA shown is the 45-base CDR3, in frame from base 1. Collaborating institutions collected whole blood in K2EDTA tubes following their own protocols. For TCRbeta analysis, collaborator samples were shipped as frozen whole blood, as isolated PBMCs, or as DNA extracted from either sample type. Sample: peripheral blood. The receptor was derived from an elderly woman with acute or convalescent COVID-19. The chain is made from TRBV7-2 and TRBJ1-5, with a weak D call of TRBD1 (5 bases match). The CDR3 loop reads CASSLVRGINQPQHF. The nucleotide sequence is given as TGTGCCAGCAGCTTAGTACGGGGGATTAACCAGCCCCAGCATTTT. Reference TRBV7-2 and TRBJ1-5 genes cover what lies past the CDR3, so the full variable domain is GAGVSQSPSNKVTEKGKDVELRCDPISGHTALYWYRQSLGQGLEFLIYFQGNSAPDKSGLPSDRFSAERTGGSVSTLTIQRTQQEDSAVYLCASSLVRGINQPQHFGDGTRLSIL.